This T cell receptor beta chain was captured in a study of OX40 agonist ivuxolimab in advanced cancers. About the research overall: The study gave patients intravenous ivuxolimab at 0.01 to 10 mg/kg every 2 weeks.

Comment on this clone: Its antigen is as yet unknown.

Study conclusions and caveats: Still undetermined is the antigen specificity of the expanded peripheral T cells.

Germline V lookup: CDR1 MNHEY, CDR2 SMNVEV (reference sequence). The CDR3 length is 16 residues. V was clipped by 5 bases and J by 7 bases; unmatched bases: 6. This table comes from immunoSEQ multiplex PCR, and its TCRdb copy is limited to in-frame clones, with some not included. The sample carries 60,000 to 70,000 clones, approximately 90% recorded once. The clonotype originates from an adult with an advanced solid tumor such as melanoma, head and neck, liver or kidney cancer. Sequencing used CD4+ or CD8+ T cells sorted from blood, obtained in a trial of the OX40 agonist ivuxolimab. The chain employs TRBV27 and TRBJ2-1, with 15 bases aligning to TRBD2. CDR3 sequence (DNA): TGTGCCAGCAGTCTCGGACTAGCGGGAGGGGAAAATGAGCAGTTCTTC. It translates to CASSLGLAGGENEQFF.